Here is one TCR beta chain with its context. Profiled with immunoSEQ multiplex PCR; TCRdb holds only in-frame clones, not every one. The sample has roughly 8,000 clones, 87% seen once. CDR1 is SGHRS, CDR2 YFSETQ, per germline. Trimming took off 3 bases at V and 7 bases at J, with 11 bases between the two ends. The CDR3 loop spans 14 amino acids. This sample was included in a study of T cell changes during pregnancy in multiple sclerosis. The sample consisted of CD8+ T cells from peripheral blood mononuclear cells, taken in the first trimester of pregnancy. This TCR was sampled from a female donor in good health, enrolled as a control in a pregnancy study. The chain recombines TRBV5-1 with TRBJ1-6, with D maybe TRBD1 (6 bases). The CDR3 DNA is TGCGCCAGCAGCTCGAAGACAGGAAATTCACCCCTCCACTTT. It codes for CASSSKTGNSPLHF.